Below, 12 T cell receptor beta chains from the same sample are listed, as sequenced in a study of cytotoxic CD8 clonotypes in ibrutinib-treated CLL. Clones were sequenced by immunoSEQ multiplex PCR, and TCRdb holds only the in-frame ones, with some missing. The table lists about 200,000 clones, around 70% of them singletons, with roughly an eighth in the top ten. Here the sequenced sample was PBMCs, taken after 24 months of ibrutinib treatment. These TCRs come from a human donor with chronic lymphocytic leukemia.

This clone occurred a few times. V and J are TRBV6-1 and TRBJ1-3, with TRBD1 matching over 9 bases. V was pared by 4 bases and J by 0 bases, with 4 bases of the junction left unmatched. CDR1 is MNHNS and CDR2 is SASEGT in the germline V gene. The length of the CDR3 is 16 residues. CDR3: CASSGQGVTSGNTIYF. Here the CDR3 DNA reads TGTGCCAGCAGTGGACAGGGGGTAACCTCTGGAAACACCATATATTTT.

The V and J genes are TRBV6-4 and TRBJ2-1; D gene uncertain. Trimming took 7 bases from V and 7 from J, leaving 17 bases between them. The CDR3 covers 14 residues. Germline loops: CDR1 MRHNA, CDR2 SNTAGT. This CDR3 reads CASNGPQQRNEQFF. The CDR3 DNA reads TGTGCCAGCAATGGCCCCCAGCAAAGGAATGAGCAGTTCTTC.

V and J are TRBV28 and TRBJ2-7; TRBD2 aligns across 9 bases. The CDR3 has 15 amino acids. V was clipped by 4 bases and J by 3 bases; unmatched bases: 7. The germline gives CDR1 MDHEN, CDR2 SYDVKM. CDR3 coding DNA: TGTGCCAGCAGTTCCCGGCTAGCGGGGAGCTACGAGCAGTACTTC. This gives the protein CASSSRLAGSYEQYF.

CDR3 amino acids: CASRVLYEQYF. CDR3 in DNA: TGTGCCAGCAGGGTCCTCTACGAGCAGTACTTC. V and J are TRBV2 and TRBJ2-7; D is unclear. Trimming stripped 6 bases from V and 3 bases from J, with 6 bases between. The CDR3 has 11 amino acids. Germline CDR1 and CDR2: SNHLY and FYNNEI.

This chain uses TRBV6-5 with TRBJ2-3; TRBD1 matches at 8 bases. The CDR3 length is 14 residues. V trimming: 11 bases; J trimming: 1 base; junction bases outside the gene matches: 8. Per the germline V gene, CDR1 is MNHEY and CDR2 is SVGAGI. CDR3 residues: CAGGKGQGTDTQYF. CDR3 coding DNA: TGTGCCGGGGGAAAGGGACAGGGCACAGATACGCAGTATTTT.

V and J are TRBV7-2 and TRBJ2-1; D unresolved. The CDR3 has 14 residues. Trimming took off 0 bases at V and 7 bases at J, with 10 bases between the two ends. Germline V gives CDR1 SGHTA, CDR2 FQGNSA. The CDR3 sequence: CASSLASFPNEQFF. CDR3 DNA: TGTGCCAGCAGCTTAGCTTCCTTCCCGAATGAGCAGTTCTTC.

This chain's CDR3 is CASSVAPTGSYEQYF. The DNA for the CDR3 is TGTGCCAGCAGCGTAGCCCCAACAGGGTCCTACGAGCAGTACTTC. The chain carries TRBV9 and TRBJ2-7; tentatively, D is TRBD1 (6 bases). This CDR3 spans 15 amino acids. Germline-derived CDR1 and CDR2 are SGDLS and YYNGEE. With 0 bases removed from V and 1 base from J, the gap between germline ends came to 11 bases.

DNA of the CDR3: TGTGCCAGCAGCCCAGGGGTCACTGGGGCCAACGTCCTGACTTTC. This translates into CASSPGVTGANVLTF. The chain employs TRBV7-9 and TRBJ2-6; D is perhaps TRBD1 (6 bases). This CDR3 is built from 15 residues. The germline V gene has CDR1 SEHNR and CDR2 FQNEAQ (reference sequence). The V end was cut by 5 bases, the J end by 2 bases, with 10 bases between.

This clone has only one observation. V usage is TRBV9 and J usage is TRBJ2-5; 10 bases map to TRBD2. CDR3 length: 15 residues. Trimming took 3 bases from V and 7 from J; bases not matched to a gene: 9. Germline CDR1 and CDR2: SGDLS and YYNGEE. CDR3 region: CASSASGSRLGTQYF. In DNA form, the CDR3 reads TGTGCCAGCAGCGCTAGCGGGAGTAGGTTGGGGACCCAGTACTTC. Full variable domain (remainder filled in from reference TRBV9 and TRBJ2-5): DSGVTQTPKHLITATGQRVTLRCSPRSGDLSVYWYQQSLDQGLQFLIQYYNGEERAKGNILERFSAQQFPDLHSELNLSSLELGDSALYFCASSASGSRLGTQYFGPGTRLLVL.

The CDR3 region is CASSRDGTANTEAFF. DNA for the CDR3: TGTGCCAGCAGCCGAGACGGGACGGCGAACACTGAAGCTTTCTTT. This sequence joins TRBV4-2 and TRBJ1-1, with D maybe TRBD1 (5 bases). Germline lookup yields CDR1 LGHNA and CDR2 YNFKEQ. The CDR3 runs to 15 residues. Trimming took off 4 bases at V and 1 base at J, with 13 bases between the two ends.

The V gene is TRBV7-9, the J gene TRBJ2-5, with TRBD2 as a possible D gene (6 bases). This CDR3 comprises 15 residues. Germline assignment: CDR1 SEHNR and CDR2 FQNEAQ (reference sequence). The germline V and J ends were trimmed by 5 bases and 5 bases, with 18 bases remaining between them. CDR3 sequence reads: CASSGSSGRWETQYF. CDR3 coding DNA: TGTGCCAGCAGCGGATCCTCAGGGAGGTGGGAGACCCAGTACTTC.

The chain is built from TRBV25-1 and TRBJ2-7, with D possibly being TRBD2 (6 bases). The V gene's germline CDR1 is MGHDK and CDR2 SYGVNS. Trimming removed 5 bases from V and 6 bases from J, with 14 bases in between. The CDR3 is 13 residues long. The CDR3 region is CASSPAGPLEQYF. CDR3 bases: TGTGCCAGCAGTCCGGCGGGGCCCCTCGAGCAGTACTTC.